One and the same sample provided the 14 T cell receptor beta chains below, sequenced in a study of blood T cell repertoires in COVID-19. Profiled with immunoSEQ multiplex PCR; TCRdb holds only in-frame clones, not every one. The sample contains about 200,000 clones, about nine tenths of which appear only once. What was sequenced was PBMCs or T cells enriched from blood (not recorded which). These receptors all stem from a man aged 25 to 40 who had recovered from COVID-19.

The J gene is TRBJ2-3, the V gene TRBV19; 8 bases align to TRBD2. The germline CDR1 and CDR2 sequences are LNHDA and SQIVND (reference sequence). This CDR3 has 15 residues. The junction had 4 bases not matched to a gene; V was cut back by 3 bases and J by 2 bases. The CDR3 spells CASSITGGYTDTQYF. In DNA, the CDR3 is TGTGCCAGTAGTATCACGGGAGGGTACACAGATACGCAGTATTTT. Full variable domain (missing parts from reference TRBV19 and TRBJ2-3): DGGITQSPKYLFRKEGQNVTLSCEQNLNHDAMYWYRQDPGQGLRLIYYSQIVNDFQKGDIAEGYSVSREKKESFPLTVTSAQKNPTAFYLCASSITGGYTDTQYFGPGTRLTVL.

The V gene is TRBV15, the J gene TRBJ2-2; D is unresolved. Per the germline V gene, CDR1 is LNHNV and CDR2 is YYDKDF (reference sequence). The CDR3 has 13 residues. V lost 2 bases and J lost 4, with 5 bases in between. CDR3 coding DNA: TGTGCCACCAGCAGACAGTTCACCGGGGAGCTGTTTTTT. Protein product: CATSRQFTGELFF.

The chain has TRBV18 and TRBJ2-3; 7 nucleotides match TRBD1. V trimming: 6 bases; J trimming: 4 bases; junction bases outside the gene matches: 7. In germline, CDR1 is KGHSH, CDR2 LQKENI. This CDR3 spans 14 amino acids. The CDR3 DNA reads TGTGCCAGCTCTGGACAGGAATCCCCAGATACGCAGTATTTT. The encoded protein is CASSGQESPDTQYF. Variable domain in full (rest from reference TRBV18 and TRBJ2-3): NAGVMQNPRHLVRRRGQEARLRCSPMKGHSHVYWYRQLPEEGLKFMVYLQKENIIDESGMPKERFSAEFPKEGPSILRIQQVVRGDSAAYFCASSGQESPDTQYFGPGTRLTVL.

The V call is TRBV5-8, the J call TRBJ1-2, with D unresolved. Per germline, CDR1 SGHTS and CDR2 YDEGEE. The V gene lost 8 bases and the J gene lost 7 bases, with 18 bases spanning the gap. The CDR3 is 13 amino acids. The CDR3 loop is CASRGLRWGGYTF. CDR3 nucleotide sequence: TGTGCCAGTCGCGGGCTCAGGTGGGGTGGCTACACCTTC.

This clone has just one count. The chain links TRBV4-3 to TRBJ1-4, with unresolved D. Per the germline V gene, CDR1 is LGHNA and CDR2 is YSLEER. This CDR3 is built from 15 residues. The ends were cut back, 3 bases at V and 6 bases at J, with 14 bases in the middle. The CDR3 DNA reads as TGCGCCAGCAGCCAGGCGAGGGTGAGCTATGAAAAACTGTTTTTT. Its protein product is CASSQARVSYEKLFF.

CDR3 sequence: CASSLEGGGANVLTF. DNA for the CDR3: TGTGCCAGCAGCTTAGAGGGAGGTGGGGCCAACGTCCTGACTTTC. The chain combines TRBV7-2 with TRBJ2-6, with D maybe TRBD2 (6 bases). The V and J ends lost 1 base and 3 bases respectively, with 7 bases between them. The CDR3 totals 15 residues. The V gene's germline CDR1 is SGHTA and CDR2 FQGNSA.

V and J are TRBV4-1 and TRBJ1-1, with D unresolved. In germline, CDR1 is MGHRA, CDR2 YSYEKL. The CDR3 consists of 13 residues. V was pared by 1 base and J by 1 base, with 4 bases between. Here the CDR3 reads CASSQARNTEAFF. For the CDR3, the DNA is TGCGCCAGCAGCCAAGCCCGGAACACTGAAGCTTTCTTT.

The CDR3 loop is CASSPEDRGGTGELFF. In nucleotides, the CDR3 is TGTGCCAGCTCACCAGAGGACAGGGGAGGCACCGGGGAGCTGTTTTTT. V is TRBV18 and J is TRBJ2-2; 9 bases agree with TRBD1. The CDR3 length is 16 residues. The ends lost 2 bases at V and 4 bases at J; junction bases unmatched: 5. Germline V gene lookup returns CDR1 KGHSH and CDR2 LQKENI.

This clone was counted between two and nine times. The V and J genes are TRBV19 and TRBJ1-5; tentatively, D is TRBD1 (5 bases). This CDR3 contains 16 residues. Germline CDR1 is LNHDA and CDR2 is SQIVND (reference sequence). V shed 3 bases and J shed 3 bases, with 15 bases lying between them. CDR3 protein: CASSIPFPTDNQPQHF. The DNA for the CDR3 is TGTGCCAGTAGTATCCCCTTCCCGACAGACAATCAGCCCCAGCATTTT.

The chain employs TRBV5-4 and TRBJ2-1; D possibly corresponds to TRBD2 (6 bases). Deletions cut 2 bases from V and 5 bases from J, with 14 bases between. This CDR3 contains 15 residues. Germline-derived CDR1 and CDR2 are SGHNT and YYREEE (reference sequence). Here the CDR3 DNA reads TGTGCCAGCAGCTTTCAGTCTTGGGGGGACAATGAGCAGTTCTTC. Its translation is CASSFQSWGDNEQFF.

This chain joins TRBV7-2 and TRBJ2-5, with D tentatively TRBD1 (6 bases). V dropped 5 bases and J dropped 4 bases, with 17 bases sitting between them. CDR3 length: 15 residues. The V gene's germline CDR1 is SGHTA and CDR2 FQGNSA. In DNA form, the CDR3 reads TGTGCCAGCAGCAGCACAGGGCAAACGGGAGAGACCCAGTACTTC. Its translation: CASSSTGQTGETQYF.

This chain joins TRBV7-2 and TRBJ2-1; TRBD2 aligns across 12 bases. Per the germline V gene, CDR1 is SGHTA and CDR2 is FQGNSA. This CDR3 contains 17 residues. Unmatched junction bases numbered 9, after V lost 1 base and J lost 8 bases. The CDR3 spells CASSLDTSGRPLHEQFF. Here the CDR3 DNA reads TGTGCCAGCAGCTTAGACACTAGCGGGAGGCCCCTACATGAGCAGTTCTTC.

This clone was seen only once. In DNA, the CDR3 is TGTGCCAGCAGCCTGGGACAGTTGGACACTGAAGCTTTCTTT. It specifies CASSLGQLDTEAFF. The rearrangement uses TRBV7-9 and TRBJ1-1, with 7 positions matching TRBD1. This CDR3 contains 14 residues. Germline loops: CDR1 SEHNR, CDR2 FQNEAQ (reference sequence). Trimming at V came to 5 bases and at J to 3 bases, leaving 6 bases not matched to a gene.

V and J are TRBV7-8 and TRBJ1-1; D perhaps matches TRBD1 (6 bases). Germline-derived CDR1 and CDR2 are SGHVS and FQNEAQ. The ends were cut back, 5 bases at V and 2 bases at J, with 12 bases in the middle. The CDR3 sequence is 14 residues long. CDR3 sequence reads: CASSRTQGNTEAFF. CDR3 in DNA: TGTGCCAGCAGCAGAACACAGGGTAACACTGAAGCTTTCTTT.